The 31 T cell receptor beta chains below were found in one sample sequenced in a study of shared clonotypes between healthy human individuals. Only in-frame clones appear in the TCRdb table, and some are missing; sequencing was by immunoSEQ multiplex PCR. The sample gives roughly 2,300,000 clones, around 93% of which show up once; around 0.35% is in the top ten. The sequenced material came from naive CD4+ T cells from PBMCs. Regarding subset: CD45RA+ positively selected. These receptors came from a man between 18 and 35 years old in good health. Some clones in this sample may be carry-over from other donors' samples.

The CDR3 spells CASSSRSGAYLPDTQYF. The CDR3 DNA reads TGTGCCAGCAGCTCACGGAGTGGGGCTTACCTCCCGGATACGCAGTATTTT. V is TRBV7-9 and J is TRBJ2-3; weak D call: TRBD1 (5 bases). This CDR3 contains 17 residues. V shed 4 bases and J shed 6 bases, with 23 bases lying between them. Per the germline V gene, CDR1 is SEHNR and CDR2 is FQNEAQ (reference sequence).

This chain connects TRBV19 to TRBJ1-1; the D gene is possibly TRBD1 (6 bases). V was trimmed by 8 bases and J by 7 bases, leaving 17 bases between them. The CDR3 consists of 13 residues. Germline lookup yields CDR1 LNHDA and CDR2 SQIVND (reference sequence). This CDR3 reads CASSRPGQIEAFF. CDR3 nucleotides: TGTGCCAGTTCGCGCCCGGGACAAATTGAAGCTTTCTTT. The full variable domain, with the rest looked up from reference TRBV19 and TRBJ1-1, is DGGITQSPKYLFRKEGQNVTLSCEQNLNHDAMYWYRQDPGQGLRLIYYSQIVNDFQKGDIAEGYSVSREKKESFPLTVTSAQKNPTAFYLCASSRPGQIEAFFGQGTRLTVV.

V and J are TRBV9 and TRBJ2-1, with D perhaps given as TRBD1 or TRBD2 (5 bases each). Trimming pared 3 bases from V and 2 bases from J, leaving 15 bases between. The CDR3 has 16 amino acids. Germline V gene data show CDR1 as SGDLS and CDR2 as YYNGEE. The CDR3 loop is CASSDRASGPYNEQFF. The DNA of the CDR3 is TGTGCCAGCAGCGACCGGGCCTCGGGGCCCTACAATGAGCAGTTCTTC.

This CDR3 is CASSSIKSSGRASTDTQYF. The CDR3 DNA reads as TGCGCCAGCAGCTCCATAAAATCTAGCGGGAGGGCTAGCACAGATACGCAGTATTTT. The genes are TRBV5-1 and TRBJ2-3; 12 nucleotides line up with TRBD2. CDR1 and CDR2 from the germline V gene are SGHRS and YFSETQ. This CDR3 is 19 amino acids long. V was pared by 3 bases and J by 0 bases, with 11 bases of the junction left unmatched.

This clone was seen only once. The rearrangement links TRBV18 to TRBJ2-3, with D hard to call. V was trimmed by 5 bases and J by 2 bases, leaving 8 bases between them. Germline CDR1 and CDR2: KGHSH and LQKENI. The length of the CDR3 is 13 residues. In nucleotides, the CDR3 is TGTGCCAGCTCAGGGGTGAACACAGATACGCAGTATTTT. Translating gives CASSGVNTDTQYF.

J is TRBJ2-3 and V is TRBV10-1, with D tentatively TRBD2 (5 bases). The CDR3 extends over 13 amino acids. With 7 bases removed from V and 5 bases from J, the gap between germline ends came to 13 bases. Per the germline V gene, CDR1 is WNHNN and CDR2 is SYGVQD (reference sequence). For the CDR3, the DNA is TGCGCCAGCACGGGAATTATAGGAGATACGCAGTATTTT. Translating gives CASTGIIGDTQYF.

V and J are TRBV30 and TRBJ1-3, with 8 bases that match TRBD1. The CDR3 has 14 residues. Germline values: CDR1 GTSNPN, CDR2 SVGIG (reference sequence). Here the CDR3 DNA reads TGTGCTTGGGGACAGGCCTTCTCTGGAAACACCATATATTTT. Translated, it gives CAWGQAFSGNTIYF.

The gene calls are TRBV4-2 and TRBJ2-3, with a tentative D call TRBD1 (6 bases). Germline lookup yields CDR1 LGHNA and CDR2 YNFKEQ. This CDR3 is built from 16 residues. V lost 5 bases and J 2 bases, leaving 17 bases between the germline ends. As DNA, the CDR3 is TGTGCCAGCAGCGACCCCCGCACAGGGACCACAGATACGCAGTATTTT. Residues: CASSDPRTGTTDTQYF.

CDR3 protein: CASSLRNSNTGELFF. CDR3 bases: TGTGCCAGCAGCTTAAGGAACAGCAACACCGGGGAGCTGTTTTTT. The rearrangement uses TRBV7-9 and TRBJ2-2; D remains unclear. V was cut by 2 bases and J by 2 bases, with 9 bases left in between. This CDR3 contains 15 residues. Germline lookup yields CDR1 SEHNR and CDR2 FQNEAQ (reference sequence).

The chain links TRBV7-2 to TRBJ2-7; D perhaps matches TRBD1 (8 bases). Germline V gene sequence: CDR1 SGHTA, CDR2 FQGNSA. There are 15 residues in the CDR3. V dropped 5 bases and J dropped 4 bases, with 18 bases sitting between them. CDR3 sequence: CASSPGGQAVYEQYF. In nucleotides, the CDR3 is TGTGCCAGCAGCCCGGGGGGACAGGCGGTGTACGAGCAGTACTTC.

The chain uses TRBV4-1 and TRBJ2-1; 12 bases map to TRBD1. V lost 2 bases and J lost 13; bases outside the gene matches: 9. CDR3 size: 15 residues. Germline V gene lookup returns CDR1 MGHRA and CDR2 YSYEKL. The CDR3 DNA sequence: TGCGCCAGCAGCCAACCGGGACAGGGGGCGGGATCCCAGTTCTTC. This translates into CASSQPGQGAGSQFF.

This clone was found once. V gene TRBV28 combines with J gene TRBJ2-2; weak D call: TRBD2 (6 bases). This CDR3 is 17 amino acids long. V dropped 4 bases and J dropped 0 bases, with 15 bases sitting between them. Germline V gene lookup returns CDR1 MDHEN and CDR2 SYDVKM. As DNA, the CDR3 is TGTGCCAGCAGTTCCCCCGGGGGACGAGCGAACACCGGGGAGCTGTTTTTT. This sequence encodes CASSSPGGRANTGELFF.

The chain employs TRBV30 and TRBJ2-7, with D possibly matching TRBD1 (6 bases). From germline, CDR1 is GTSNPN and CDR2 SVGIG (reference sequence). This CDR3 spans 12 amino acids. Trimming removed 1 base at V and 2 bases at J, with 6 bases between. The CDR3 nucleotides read TGTGCCTGGAGTGACAGGGCCTACGAGCAGTACTTC. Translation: CAWSDRAYEQYF.

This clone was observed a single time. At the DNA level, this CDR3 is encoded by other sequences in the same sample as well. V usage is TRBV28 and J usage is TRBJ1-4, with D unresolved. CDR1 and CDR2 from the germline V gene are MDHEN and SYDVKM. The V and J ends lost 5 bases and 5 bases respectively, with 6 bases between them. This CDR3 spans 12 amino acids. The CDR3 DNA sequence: TGTGCCAGCAGTCCTCCGAATGAAAAACTGTTTTTT. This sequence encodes CASSPPNEKLFF.

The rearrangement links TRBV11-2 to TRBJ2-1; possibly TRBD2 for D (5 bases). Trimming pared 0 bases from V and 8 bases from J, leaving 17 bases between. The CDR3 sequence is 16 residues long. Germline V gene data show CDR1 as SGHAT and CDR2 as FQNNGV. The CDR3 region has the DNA TGTGCCAGCAGCTTAGATCGGGTCGGGATCGTCTATGAGCAGTTCTTC. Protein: CASSLDRVGIVYEQFF.

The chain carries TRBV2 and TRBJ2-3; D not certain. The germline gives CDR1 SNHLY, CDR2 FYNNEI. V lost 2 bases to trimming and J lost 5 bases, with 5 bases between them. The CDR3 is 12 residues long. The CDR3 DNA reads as TGTGCCAGCAGTGAATGGGAAGATACGCAGTATTTT. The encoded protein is CASSEWEDTQYF.

CDR3: CASSKGTSGRYEQFF. The CDR3 nucleotides are TGCGCCAGCAGTAAAGGGACTAGCGGGAGATATGAGCAGTTCTTC. This chain links TRBV10-1 with TRBJ2-1; TRBD2 matches 14 bases. V lost 5 bases to trimming and J lost 8 bases; unmatched junction nucleotides: 5. The CDR3 length is 15 residues. Germline lookup yields CDR1 WNHNN and CDR2 SYGVQD (reference sequence).

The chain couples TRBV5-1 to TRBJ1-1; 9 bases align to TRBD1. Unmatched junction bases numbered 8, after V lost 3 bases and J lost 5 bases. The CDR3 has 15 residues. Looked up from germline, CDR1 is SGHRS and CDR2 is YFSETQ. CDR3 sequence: CASSSAGTGLTEAFF. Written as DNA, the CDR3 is TGCGCCAGCAGCTCCGCCGGGACAGGGTTAACTGAAGCTTTCTTT. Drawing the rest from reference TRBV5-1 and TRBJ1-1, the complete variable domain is KAGVTQTPRYLIKTRGQQVTLSCSPISGHRSVSWYQQTPGQGLQFLFEYFSETQRNKGNFPGRFSGRQFSNSRSEMNVSTLELGDSALYLCASSSAGTGLTEAFFGQGTRLTVV.

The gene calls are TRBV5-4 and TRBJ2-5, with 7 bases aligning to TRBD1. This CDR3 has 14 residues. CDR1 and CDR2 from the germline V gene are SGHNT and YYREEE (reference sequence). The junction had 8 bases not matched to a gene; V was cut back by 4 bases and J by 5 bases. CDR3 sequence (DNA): TGTGCCAGCAGCCGAGGGGGCTCTTTGGAGACCCAGTACTTC. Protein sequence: CASSRGGSLETQYF.

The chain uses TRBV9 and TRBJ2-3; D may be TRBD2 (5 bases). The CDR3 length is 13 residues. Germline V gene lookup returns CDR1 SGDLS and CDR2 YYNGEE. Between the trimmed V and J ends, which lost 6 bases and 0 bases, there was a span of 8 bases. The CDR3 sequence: CASTRESTDTQYF. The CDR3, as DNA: TGTGCCAGCACTAGGGAGAGCACAGATACGCAGTATTTT.

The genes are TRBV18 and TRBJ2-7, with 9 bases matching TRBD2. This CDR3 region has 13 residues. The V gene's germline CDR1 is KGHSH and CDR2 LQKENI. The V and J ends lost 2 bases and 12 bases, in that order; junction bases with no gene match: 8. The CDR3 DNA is TGTGCCAGCTCACCATCTAGCCTAGCGGGGACGTACTTC. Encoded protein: CASSPSSLAGTYF.

The CDR3 spells CASSSSGTGNTGELFF. In nucleotides, the CDR3 is TGTGCCAGCAGTTCATCCGGGACAGGGAACACCGGGGAGCTGTTTTTT. V is TRBV28 and J is TRBJ2-2; 8 nucleotides agree with TRBD1. There are 16 residues in the CDR3. Germline values: CDR1 MDHEN, CDR2 SYDVKM. V shed 4 bases, J shed 1 base, and the junction held 5 bases outside the gene matches.

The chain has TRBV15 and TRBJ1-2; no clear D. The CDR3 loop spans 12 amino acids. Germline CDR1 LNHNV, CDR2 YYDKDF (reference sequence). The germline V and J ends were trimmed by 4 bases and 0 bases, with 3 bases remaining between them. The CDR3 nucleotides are TGTGCCACCAGCATGGCTAACTATGGCTACACCTTC. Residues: CATSMANYGYTF. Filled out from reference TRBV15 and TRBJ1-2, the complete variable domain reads DAMVIQNPRYQVTQFGKPVTLSCSQTLNHNVMYWYQQKSSQAPKLLFHYYDKDFNNEADTPDNFQSRRPNTSFCFLDIRSPGLGDTAMYLCATSMANYGYTFGSGTRLTVV.

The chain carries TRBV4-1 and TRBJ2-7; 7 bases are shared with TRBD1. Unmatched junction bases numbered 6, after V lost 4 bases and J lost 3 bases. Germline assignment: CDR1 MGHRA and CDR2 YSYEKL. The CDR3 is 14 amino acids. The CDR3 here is CASSRPGQHYEQYF. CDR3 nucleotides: TGCGCCAGCAGCCGCCCGGGACAGCACTACGAGCAGTACTTC.

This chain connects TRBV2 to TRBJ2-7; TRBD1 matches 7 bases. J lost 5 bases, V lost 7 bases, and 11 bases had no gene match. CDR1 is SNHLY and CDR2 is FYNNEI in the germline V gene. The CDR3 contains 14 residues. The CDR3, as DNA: TGTGCCAGCACCTATTCGGGACAGCCCCACGAGCAGTACTTC. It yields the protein CASTYSGQPHEQYF. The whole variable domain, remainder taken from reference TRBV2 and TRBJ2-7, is EPEVTQTPSHQVTQMGQEVILRCVPISNHLYFYWYRQILGQKVEFLVSFYNNEISEKSEIFDDQFSVERPDGSNFTLKIRSTKLEDSAMYFCASTYSGQPHEQYFGPGTRLTVT.

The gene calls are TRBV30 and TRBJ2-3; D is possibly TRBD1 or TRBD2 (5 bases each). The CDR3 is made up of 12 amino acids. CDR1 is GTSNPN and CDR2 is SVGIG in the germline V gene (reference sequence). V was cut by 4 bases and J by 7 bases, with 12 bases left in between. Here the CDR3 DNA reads TGTGCCTGGAATAACGGGACGTATACGCAGTATTTT. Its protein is CAWNNGTYTQYF.

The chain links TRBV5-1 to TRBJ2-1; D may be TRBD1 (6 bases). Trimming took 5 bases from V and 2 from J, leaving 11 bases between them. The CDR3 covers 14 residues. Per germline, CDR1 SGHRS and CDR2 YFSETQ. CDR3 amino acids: CASRAQGTYNEQFF. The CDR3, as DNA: TGCGCCAGCAGAGCCCAGGGGACCTACAATGAGCAGTTCTTC.

The CDR3: CASSTQLGTGANVLTF. In nucleotides, the CDR3 is TGTGCCAGCAGTACCCAATTGGGGACTGGGGCCAACGTCCTGACTTTC. V gene TRBV6-9 combines with J gene TRBJ2-6; the D is unclear. The germline V gene encodes CDR1 MNHGY and CDR2 SVAAGI. The CDR3 is 16 amino acids. Trimming removed 5 bases from V and 2 bases from J, with 13 bases in between.

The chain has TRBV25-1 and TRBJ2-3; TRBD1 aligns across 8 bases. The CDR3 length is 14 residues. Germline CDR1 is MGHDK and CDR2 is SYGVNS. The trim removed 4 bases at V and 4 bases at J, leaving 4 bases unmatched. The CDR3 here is CASSAPGGADTQYF. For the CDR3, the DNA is TGTGCCAGCAGTGCGCCAGGGGGCGCAGATACGCAGTATTTT.

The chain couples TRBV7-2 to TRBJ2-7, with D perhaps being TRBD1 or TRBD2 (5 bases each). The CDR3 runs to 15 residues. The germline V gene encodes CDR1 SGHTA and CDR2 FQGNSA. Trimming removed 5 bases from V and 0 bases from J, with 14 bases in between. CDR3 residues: CASSPLWGSSYEQYF. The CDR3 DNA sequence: TGTGCCAGCAGCCCCCTCTGGGGGAGCTCCTACGAGCAGTACTTC.

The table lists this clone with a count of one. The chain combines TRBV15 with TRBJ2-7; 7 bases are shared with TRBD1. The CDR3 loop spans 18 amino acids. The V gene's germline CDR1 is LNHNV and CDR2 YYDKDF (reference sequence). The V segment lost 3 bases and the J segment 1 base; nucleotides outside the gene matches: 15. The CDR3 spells CATSSHPPPTGSSYEQYF. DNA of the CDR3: TGTGCCACCAGCAGCCATCCGCCCCCGACAGGGTCATCCTACGAGCAGTACTTC.